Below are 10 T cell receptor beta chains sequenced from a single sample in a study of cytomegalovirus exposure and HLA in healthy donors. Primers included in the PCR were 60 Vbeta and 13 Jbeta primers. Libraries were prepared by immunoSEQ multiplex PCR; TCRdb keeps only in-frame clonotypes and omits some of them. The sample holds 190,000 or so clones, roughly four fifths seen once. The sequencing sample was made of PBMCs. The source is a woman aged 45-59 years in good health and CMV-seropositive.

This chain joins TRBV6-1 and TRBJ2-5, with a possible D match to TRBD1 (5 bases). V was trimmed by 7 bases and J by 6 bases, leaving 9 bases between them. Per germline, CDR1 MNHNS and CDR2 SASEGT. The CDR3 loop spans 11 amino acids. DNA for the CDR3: TGTGCCAGCATGGTGGGGCAGACCCAGTACTTC. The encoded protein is CASMVGQTQYF.

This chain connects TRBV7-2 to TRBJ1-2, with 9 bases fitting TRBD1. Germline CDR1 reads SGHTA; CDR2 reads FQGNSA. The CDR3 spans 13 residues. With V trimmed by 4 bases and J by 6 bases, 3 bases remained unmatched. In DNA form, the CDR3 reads TGTGCCAGCAGCTGGGACAGGGAGGATGGCTACACCTTC. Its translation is CASSWDREDGYTF. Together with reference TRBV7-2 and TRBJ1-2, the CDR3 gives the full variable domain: GAGVSQSPSNKVTEKGKDVELRCDPISGHTALYWYRQSLGQGLEFLIYFQGNSAPDKSGLPSDRFSAERTGGSVSTLTIQRTQQEDSAVYLCASSWDREDGYTFGSGTRLTVV.

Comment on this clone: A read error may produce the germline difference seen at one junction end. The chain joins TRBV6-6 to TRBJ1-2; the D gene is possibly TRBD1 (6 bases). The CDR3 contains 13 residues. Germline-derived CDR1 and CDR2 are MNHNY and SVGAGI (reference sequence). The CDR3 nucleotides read TGTGCCAGCAGTGACTCAGGGGTGGGTGGCTACACCTTC. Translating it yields CASSDSGVGGYTF.

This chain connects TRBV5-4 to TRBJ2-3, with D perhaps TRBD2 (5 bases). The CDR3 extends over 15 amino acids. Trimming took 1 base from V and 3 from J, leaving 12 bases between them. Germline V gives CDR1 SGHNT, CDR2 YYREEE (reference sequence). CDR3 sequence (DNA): TGTGCCAGCAGCTTGACTAGAGGAGAGACAGATACGCAGTATTTT. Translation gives CASSLTRGETDTQYF.

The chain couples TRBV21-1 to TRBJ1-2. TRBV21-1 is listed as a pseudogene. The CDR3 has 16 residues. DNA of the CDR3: TGTGCCAGCAGCAAAGCTCGCGGGGAGCTGGACTATGGCTACACCTTC. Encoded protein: CASSKARGELDYGYTF.

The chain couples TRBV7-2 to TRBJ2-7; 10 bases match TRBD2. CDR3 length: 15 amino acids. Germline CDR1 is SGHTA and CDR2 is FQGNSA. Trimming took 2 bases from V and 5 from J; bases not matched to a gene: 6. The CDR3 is CASSLTSSGGDEQYF. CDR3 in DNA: TGTGCCAGCAGCTTAACTTCTAGCGGGGGTGACGAGCAGTACTTC.

CDR3 loop: CASSYSGTVTYEQYF. The DNA for the CDR3 is TGTGCCAGCAGTTACTCTGGGACAGTCACCTACGAGCAGTACTTC. The V gene is TRBV6-5, the J gene TRBJ2-7; TRBD1 aligns across 7 bases. CDR3 size: 15 residues. With 0 bases clipped from V and 2 bases from J, the junction kept 4 bases outside the gene matches. Germline V gene data show CDR1 as MNHEY and CDR2 as SVGAGI.

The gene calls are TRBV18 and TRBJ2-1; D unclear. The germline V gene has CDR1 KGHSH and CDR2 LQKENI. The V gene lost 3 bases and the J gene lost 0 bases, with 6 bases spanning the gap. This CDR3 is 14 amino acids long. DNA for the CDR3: TGTGCCAGCTCACCGACACGCTCCTACAATGAGCAGTTCTTC. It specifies CASSPTRSYNEQFF.

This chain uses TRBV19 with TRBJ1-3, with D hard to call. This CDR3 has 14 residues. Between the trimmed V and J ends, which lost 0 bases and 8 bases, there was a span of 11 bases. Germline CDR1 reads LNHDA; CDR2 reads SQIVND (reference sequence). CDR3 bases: TGTGCCAGTAGTATAGAGGCCTTCCGGGACACCATATATTTT. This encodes CASSIEAFRDTIYF.

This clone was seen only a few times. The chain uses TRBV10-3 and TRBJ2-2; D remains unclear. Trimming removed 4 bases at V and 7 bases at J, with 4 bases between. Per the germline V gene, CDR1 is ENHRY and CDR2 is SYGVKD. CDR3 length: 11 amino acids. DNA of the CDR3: TGTGCCATCAGTGGTAGCGGGGAGCTGTTTTTT. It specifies CAISGSGELFF.